The T cell receptor beta chain under discussion was sequenced for a study of cytomegalovirus exposure and HLA in healthy donors. The assay was immunoSEQ multiplex PCR, and TCRdb's table has in-frame clones only and misses some. The repertoire has 220,000 or so clones, 85% to 95% of them found once; the top ten carry around 1.1%. V was trimmed by 0 bases and J by 3 bases, leaving 11 bases between them. Germline CDR1 reads MGHRA; CDR2 reads YSYEKL. The CDR3 contains 15 residues. The chain combines TRBV4-1 with TRBJ1-1; D remains unclear. The sample taken for sequencing was PBMCs. The clonotype originates from a woman aged 18-29 years in good health and CMV-seronegative. In DNA form, the CDR3 reads TGCGCCAGCAGCCAAGATGATAGCGTTTACACTGAAGCTTTCTTT. Translated: CASSQDDSVYTEAFF.